This T cell receptor beta chain derives from a study of blood T cell repertoires in COVID-19. Study in general: From the United States, Italy and Spain came samples of acute and convalescent COVID-19. The analysed material was cDNA or gDNA that came from T cells, B-cell-depleted T cells, or PBMCs.

In the authors' workflow: From reference gene primer amplification, estimates of nucleated cell counts were derived. Assay: immunoSEQ multiplex PCR; the TCRdb copy retains only in-frame clones and omits some. V, J and clone size are taken as reported in that table, and D and trimming were inferred from the DNA itself. Among 200,000 to 250,000 clones, roughly 84% were seen once, and the ten largest hold about 6.6%. Cohort 3 recovered donors had two negative PCRs, clearance, or symptom resolution. CDR3 length: 12 amino acids. V was clipped by 6 bases and J by 5 bases, with 10 bases between them. In germline, CDR1 is LNHDA, CDR2 SQIVND (reference sequence).

The material sequenced was PBMCs or T cells enriched from blood (not recorded which). The clonotype originates from a woman aged 40 to 50 who had recovered from COVID-19. This sequence joins TRBV19 and TRBJ2-5; perhaps TRBD2 as D (5 bases). For the CDR3, the DNA is TGTGCCAGTAGAGGTTGGAGGGAGACCCAGTACTTC. It is translated as CASRGWRETQYF.